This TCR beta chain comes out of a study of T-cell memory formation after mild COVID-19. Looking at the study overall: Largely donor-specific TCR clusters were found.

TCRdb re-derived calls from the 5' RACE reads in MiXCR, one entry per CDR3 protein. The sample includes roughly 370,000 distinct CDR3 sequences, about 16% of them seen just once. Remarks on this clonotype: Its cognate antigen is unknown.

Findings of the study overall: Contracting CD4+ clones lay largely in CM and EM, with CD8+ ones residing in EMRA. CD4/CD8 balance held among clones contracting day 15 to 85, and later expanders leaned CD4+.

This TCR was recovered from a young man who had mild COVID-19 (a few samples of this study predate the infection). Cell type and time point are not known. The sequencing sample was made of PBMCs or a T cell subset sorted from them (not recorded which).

The CDR3 loop is CASSFSGTTRNTIYF. The CDR3 DNA follows: TGCGCCAGCAGCTTTTCCGGGACAACGAGAAACACCATATATTTT. This chain joins TRBV5-1 and TRBJ1-3, with D perhaps matching TRBD1 (6 bases). CDR3 length: 15 residues. The V end lost 2 bases, the J end lost 5 bases, and 14 bases lay between the germline ends. The germline CDR1 and CDR2 sequences are SGHRS and YFSETQ.